Presented here are 17 T cell receptor beta chains from one specimen sequenced in a study of blood T cell repertoires in COVID-19. Produced via immunoSEQ multiplex PCR; TCRdb's table is partial and in-frame only. The sample holds around 200,000 clones; approximately 87% are singletons and the top ten take 15% to 20%. Sequencing was done on a sample of peripheral blood. Every receptor here comes from a person aged 65 to 85 with COVID-19, enrolled during active disease.

The rearrangement links TRBV9 to TRBJ2-7, with 10 bases matching TRBD1. V dropped 6 bases and J dropped 5; count of bases not matched to a gene: 5. This CDR3 comprises 13 residues. Germline V lookup: CDR1 SGDLS, CDR2 YYNGEE. CDR3 nucleotides: TGTGCCAGCAACCCCGGGACAGGGGACGAGCAGTACTTC. Protein product: CASNPGTGDEQYF.

This clone was recorded a few times. The rearrangement links TRBV18 to TRBJ2-7; possible D gene TRBD2, 6 bases. CDR3 length: 14 residues. From germline, CDR1 is KGHSH and CDR2 LQKENI. V was trimmed by 3 bases and J by 7 bases, leaving 16 bases between them. CDR3 protein: CASSPGGGLGEQYF. CDR3 nucleotide sequence: TGTGCCAGCTCACCCGGAGGAGGGTTGGGAGAGCAGTACTTC.

This clone was picked up one time. The V gene is TRBV27, the J gene TRBJ1-2; possibly TRBD1 for D (5 bases). This CDR3 region has 14 residues. Germline assignment: CDR1 MNHEY and CDR2 SMNVEV (reference sequence). V shed 3 bases and J shed 3 bases, with 11 bases lying between them. The CDR3 loop reads CASSFTGSYYGYTF. CDR3 nucleotides: TGTGCCAGCAGTTTCACAGGAAGCTACTATGGCTACACCTTC.

The table lists this clone with a few counts. The rearrangement uses TRBV6-5 and TRBJ1-1, with 8 bases matching TRBD1. This CDR3 is built from 13 residues. With 7 bases clipped from V and 4 bases from J, the junction kept 5 bases outside the gene matches. CDR1 MNHEY and CDR2 SVGAGI come from the germline V gene. The CDR3 DNA is TGTGCCAGCACGCCGACAGGGGCCACTGAAGCTTTCTTT. Translating it yields CASTPTGATEAFF.

This clone was counted a few times. The chain carries TRBV19 and TRBJ1-3; D ambiguous. The CDR3 runs 13 residues. CDR1 and CDR2 from the germline V gene are LNHDA and SQIVND (reference sequence). V was cut by 5 bases and J by 8 bases, with 13 bases left in between. The CDR3 loop reads CASSLSGVDTIYF. In DNA, the CDR3 is TGTGCCAGTAGTCTCTCAGGCGTGGACACCATATATTTT.

This clone has a single count. The rearrangement uses TRBV6-2 or TRBV6-3 and TRBJ2-7; D is possibly TRBD1 (6 bases). Germline V CDR1 and CDR2: MNHEY, SVGEGT. Trimming pared 4 bases from V and 3 bases from J, leaving 16 bases between. The CDR3 spans 15 residues. In nucleotides, the CDR3 is TGTGCCAGCAGTTCACCCCAGGGGATCGACTACGAGCAGTACTTC. Translation: CASSSPQGIDYEQYF.

V is TRBV15 and J is TRBJ1-2; TRBD1 might be the D (6 bases). V dropped 3 bases and J dropped 8 bases, with 16 bases sitting between them. The CDR3 covers 14 residues. CDR1 LNHNV and CDR2 YYDKDF come from the germline V gene (reference sequence). In DNA, the CDR3 is TGTGCCACCAGCAGCTACCAACAGGGAGCGGGCTACACCTTC. Protein product: CATSSYQQGAGYTF.

This clone was seen a few times. The chain is built from TRBV7-3 and TRBJ1-2; the match to TRBD1 covers 7 bases. CDR3 length equals 14 residues. CDR1 and CDR2 from the germline V gene are SGHTA and FQGTGA. V gave up 5 bases and J gave up 7 bases; unmatched junction bases: 10. CDR3 DNA sequence: TGTGCCAGCAGCCTTACAGGGGCCTACCGTGGCTACACCTTC. It specifies CASSLTGAYRGYTF.

The chain carries TRBV7-9 and TRBJ2-7, with 7 bases lining up with TRBD1. Germline lookup yields CDR1 SEHNR and CDR2 FQNEAQ (reference sequence). The V and J ends lost 5 bases and 2 bases, in that order; junction bases with no gene match: 18. The CDR3 is 18 amino acids. The CDR3 here is CASSTRGQARGEPYEQYF. The DNA for the CDR3 is TGTGCCAGCAGCACCAGAGGACAGGCACGAGGGGAACCCTACGAGCAGTACTTC.

The chain has TRBV5-1 and TRBJ2-3; 10 nucleotides agree with TRBD1. This CDR3 region has 15 residues. CDR1 is SGHRS and CDR2 is YFSETQ in the germline V gene. V lost 4 bases to trimming and J lost 2 bases; unmatched junction nucleotides: 4. DNA for the CDR3: TGCGCCAGCAGCACGGGACAGGGGAACACAGATACGCAGTATTTT. Amino acid sequence: CASSTGQGNTDTQYF.

The chain recombines TRBV27 with TRBJ2-5, with 12 bases aligning to TRBD2. Germline CDR1 is MNHEY and CDR2 is SMNVEV (reference sequence). This CDR3 is 14 amino acids long. V lost 6 bases to trimming and J lost 7 bases; unmatched junction nucleotides: 6. CDR3 DNA: TGTGCCAGCAGACGACTAGCGGGAGAGGGGACCCAGTACTTC. Its protein product is CASRRLAGEGTQYF.

This clone was picked up a small number of times. V is TRBV28 and J is TRBJ1-2, with D unclear. Germline V lookup: CDR1 MDHEN, CDR2 SYDVKM. The CDR3 totals 12 residues. Trimming stripped 5 bases from V and 2 bases from J, with 6 bases between. In DNA form, the CDR3 reads TGTGCCAGCAGTCTAGACAACTATGGCTACACCTTC. This gives the protein CASSLDNYGYTF.

The chain recombines TRBV5-1 with TRBJ2-5; TRBD2 is a possible D gene (5 bases). V shed 6 bases and J shed 0 bases, with 18 bases lying between them. The CDR3 is made up of 16 amino acids. The V gene's germline CDR1 is SGHRS and CDR2 YFSETQ. CDR3 residues: CASTKTTGEHQETQYF. CDR3 DNA: TGCGCCAGCACAAAAACTACCGGGGAACACCAAGAGACCCAGTACTTC.

The chain combines TRBV7-9 with TRBJ2-3; D is perhaps TRBD1 (6 bases). The V gene lost 8 bases and the J gene lost 6 bases, with 12 bases spanning the gap. Germline CDR1 reads SEHNR; CDR2 reads FQNEAQ (reference sequence). The CDR3 runs to 12 residues. Here the CDR3 DNA reads TGTGCCAGCCTTAGACAGGCGGATACGCAGTATTTT. Translating gives CASLRQADTQYF.

The V and J genes are TRBV7-9 and TRBJ2-7, with D perhaps matching TRBD2 (6 bases). The germline gives CDR1 SEHNR, CDR2 FQNEAQ (reference sequence). The CDR3 has 16 amino acids. Trimming removed 4 bases at V and 1 base at J, with 17 bases between. The CDR3 protein is CASSSGSGTGSYEQYF. In DNA form, the CDR3 reads TGTGCCAGCAGCTCGGGCTCCGGGACTGGGTCCTACGAGCAGTACTTC.

This CDR3 is CASSRTSGSLYNEQFF. In DNA form, the CDR3 reads TGTGCCAGCAGTCGGACTAGCGGGAGCCTTTACAATGAGCAGTTCTTC. This chain links TRBV2 with TRBJ2-1; 13 nucleotides align to TRBD2. Germline CDR1 and CDR2: SNHLY and FYNNEI. The J segment lost 4 bases and the V segment lost 5 bases, leaving 5 bases of the junction unmatched. This CDR3 is 16 amino acids long.

This chain joins TRBV29-1 and TRBJ1-1, with D tentatively TRBD1 (5 bases). V lost 7 bases and J lost 6, with 15 bases in between. Germline V CDR1 and CDR2: SQVTM, ANQGSEA. This CDR3 region has 12 residues. The CDR3 DNA follows: TGCAGCGGTGAGGGACTAGGGGCTGAAGCTTTCTTT. It encodes CSGEGLGAEAFF.